This TCR beta chain came from a study of metastatic and nonmetastatic thyroid tumors. As for the study in general: The authors compared repertoires across blood and tumor or nodule tissue from malignant and benign thyroid patients.

Treatment of any kind had been given to no patient before thyroid surgery. TCRdb re-called clones from the PCR reads using MiXCR. The sample yields 20,000 to 25,000 clones, 15% to 20% seen once. The CDR3 length is 11 residues. V shed 6 bases and J shed 3 bases, with 6 bases lying between them. This sequence was found in a female donor with papillary thyroid cancer or a benign thyroid nodule (not recorded which). Some clones in this sample may be carry-over from other donors' samples. The chain combines TRBV12-3 or TRBV12-4 with TRBJ2-7; no reliable D call. The sequenced material came from blood. The CDR3 loop reads CASSPDYEQYF. CDR3 in DNA: TGTGCCAGCAGCCCCGACTACGAGCAGTACTTC.